This T cell receptor beta chain derives from a study of CD8 T cells in Susac syndrome. Roughly 0.45 to 1 ug RNA was reverse transcribed with random hexamers. With immunoSEQ multiplex PCR, TCR beta CDR3 was amplified across 54 Vbeta and 13 Jbeta. TCRdb processed the immunoSEQ multiplex PCR reads anew with MiXCR; each CDR3 protein has one entry. The table shows 100,000 to 150,000 distinct CDR3 sequences, with around 96% occurring only once. V shed 1 base and J shed 5 bases, with 6 bases lying between them. This CDR3 comprises 12 residues. The V gene's germline CDR1 is DFQATT and CDR2 SNEGSKA (reference sequence).

The TCR comes from a human donor in good health. The chain joins TRBV20-1 to TRBJ2-1; D is undetermined. The sample comprised CD4+ T cells from PBMCs. The CDR3 loop reads CSARVDDNEQFF. CDR3 bases: TGCAGTGCTAGAGTTGATGACAATGAGCAGTTCTTC.